This T cell receptor (beta chain) originates from a study of identical twins. Germline assignment: CDR1 MNHNS and CDR2 SASEGT. The CDR3 contains 16 residues. The V and J ends lost 6 bases and 1 base respectively, with 15 bases between them. TCRdb passed the 5' RACE reads through MiXCR, listing each CDR3 protein once. The table lists around 490,000 distinct CDR3 sequences, roughly an eighth of them singletons. This clonotype was seen more than once but under ten times. This sample also appeared in a second study, on yellow fever vaccine responses in identical twins.

This clonotype was obtained from a young woman in good health. This chain uses TRBV6-1 with TRBJ2-2, with D uncertain. The sample consisted of CD4+ T cells sorted from blood. The CDR3 DNA sequence: TGTGCCAGCAGCCACCGGATTTATAAGAACACCGGGGAGCTGTTTTTT. Translated, it gives CASSHRIYKNTGELFF.